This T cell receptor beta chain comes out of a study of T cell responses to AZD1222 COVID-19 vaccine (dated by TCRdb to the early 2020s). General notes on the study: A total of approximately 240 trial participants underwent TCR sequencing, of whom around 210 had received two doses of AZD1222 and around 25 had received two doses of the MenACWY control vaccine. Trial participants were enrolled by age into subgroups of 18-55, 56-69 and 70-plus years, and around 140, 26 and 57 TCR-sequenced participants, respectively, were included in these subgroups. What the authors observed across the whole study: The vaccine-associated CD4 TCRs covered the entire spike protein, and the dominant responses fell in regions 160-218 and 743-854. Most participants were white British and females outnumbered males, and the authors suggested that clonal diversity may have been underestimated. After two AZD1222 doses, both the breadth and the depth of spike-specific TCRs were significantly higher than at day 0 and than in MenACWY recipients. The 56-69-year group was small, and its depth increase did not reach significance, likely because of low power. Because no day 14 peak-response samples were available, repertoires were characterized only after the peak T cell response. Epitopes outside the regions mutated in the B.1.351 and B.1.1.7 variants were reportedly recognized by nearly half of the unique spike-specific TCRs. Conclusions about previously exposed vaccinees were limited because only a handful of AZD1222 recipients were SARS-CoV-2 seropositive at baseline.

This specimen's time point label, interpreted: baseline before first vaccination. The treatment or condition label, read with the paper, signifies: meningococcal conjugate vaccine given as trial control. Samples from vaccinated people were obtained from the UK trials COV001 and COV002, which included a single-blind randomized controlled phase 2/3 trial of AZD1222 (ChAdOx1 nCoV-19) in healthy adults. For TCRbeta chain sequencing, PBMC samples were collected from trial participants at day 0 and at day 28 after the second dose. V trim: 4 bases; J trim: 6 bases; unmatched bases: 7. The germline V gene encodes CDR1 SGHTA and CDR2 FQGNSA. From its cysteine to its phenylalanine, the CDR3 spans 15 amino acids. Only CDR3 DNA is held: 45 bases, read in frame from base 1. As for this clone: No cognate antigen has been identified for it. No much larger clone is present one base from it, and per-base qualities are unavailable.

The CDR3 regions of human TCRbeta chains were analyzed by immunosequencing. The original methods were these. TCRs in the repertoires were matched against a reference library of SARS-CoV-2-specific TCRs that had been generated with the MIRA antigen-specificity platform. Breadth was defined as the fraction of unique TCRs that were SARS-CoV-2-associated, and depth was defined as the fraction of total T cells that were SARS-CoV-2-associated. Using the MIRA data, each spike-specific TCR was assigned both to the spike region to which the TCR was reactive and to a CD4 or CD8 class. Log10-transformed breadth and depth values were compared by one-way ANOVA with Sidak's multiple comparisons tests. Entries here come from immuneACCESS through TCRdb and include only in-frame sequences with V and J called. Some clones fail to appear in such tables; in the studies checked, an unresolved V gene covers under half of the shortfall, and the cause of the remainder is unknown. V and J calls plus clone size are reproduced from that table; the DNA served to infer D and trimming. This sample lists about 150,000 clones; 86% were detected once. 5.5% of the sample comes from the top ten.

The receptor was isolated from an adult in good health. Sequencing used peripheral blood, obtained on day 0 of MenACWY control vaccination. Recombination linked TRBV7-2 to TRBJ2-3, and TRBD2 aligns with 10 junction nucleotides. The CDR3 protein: CASSYGLAVSDTQYF. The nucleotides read TGTGCCAGCAGCTACGGACTAGCGGTTTCGGATACGCAGTATTTT. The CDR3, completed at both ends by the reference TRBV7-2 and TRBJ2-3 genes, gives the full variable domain GAGVSQSPSNKVTEKGKDVELRCDPISGHTALYWYRQSLGQGLEFLIYFQGNSAPDKSGLPSDRFSAERTGGSVSTLTIQRTQQEDSAVYLCASSYGLAVSDTQYFGPGTRLTVL.